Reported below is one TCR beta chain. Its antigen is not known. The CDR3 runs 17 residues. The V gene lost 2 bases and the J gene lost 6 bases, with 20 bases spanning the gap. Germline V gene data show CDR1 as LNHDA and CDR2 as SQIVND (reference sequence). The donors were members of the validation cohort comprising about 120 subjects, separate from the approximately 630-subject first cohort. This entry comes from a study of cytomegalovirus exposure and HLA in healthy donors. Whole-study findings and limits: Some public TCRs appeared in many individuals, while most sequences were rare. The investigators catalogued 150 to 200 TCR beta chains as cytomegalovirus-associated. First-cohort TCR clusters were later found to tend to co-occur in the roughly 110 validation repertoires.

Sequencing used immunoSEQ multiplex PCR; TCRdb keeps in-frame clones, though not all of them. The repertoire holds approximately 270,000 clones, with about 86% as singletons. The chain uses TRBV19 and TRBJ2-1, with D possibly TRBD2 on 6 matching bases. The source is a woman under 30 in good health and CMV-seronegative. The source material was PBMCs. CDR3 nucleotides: TGTGCCAGTAGTATACCCAGGGACTTCCTTGGCAGCAATGAGCAGTTCTTC. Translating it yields CASSIPRDFLGSNEQFF.